This paragraph reports one T cell receptor (beta chain). This sample is drawn from a study of blood T cell repertoires in COVID-19. Generated by immunoSEQ multiplex PCR, the TCRdb table keeps only in-frame clones and is missing some. Here the sample spans over 250,000 clones, roughly 87% being singletons. The germline CDR1 and CDR2 sequences are KGHDR and SFDVKD. This CDR3 has 19 amino acids. The V end was cut by 1 base, the J end by 3 bases, with 23 bases between. The V gene is TRBV24-1, the J gene TRBJ1-2; D is possibly TRBD1 (5 bases). What was sequenced was PBMCs or T cells enriched from blood (not recorded which). This receptor was taken from a young woman who had recovered from COVID-19. CDR3 loop: CATSDFRVITGMMYYGYTF. The CDR3 DNA reads as TGTGCCACCAGTGATTTTCGAGTTATCACAGGAATGATGTACTATGGCTACACCTTC.